The present entry profiles one T cell receptor beta chain with its context. This clonotype was recorded many times. Its antigen has not been determined. Per-nucleotide qualities are absent, and no much larger clonotype sits a single base away. V lost 0 bases and J lost 0 bases; the stretch between them is 9 bases long. CDR1 is given as SGDLS and CDR2 as YYNGEE, both from the germline V gene. The CDR3 measures 16 amino acids from cysteine to phenylalanine. Kept here is only the CDR3 DNA, which spans 48 bases and is read in frame from base 1. The receptor library was made with PCR. Sequencing instrument: Illumina HiSeq 2500. TCR libraries were prepared with molecular barcoding, using unique molecular identifiers to normalize TCRbeta repertoire quantification. TCRdb took the public reads, trimmed them with fastp at Q25, ran MiXCR for clone calling and kept in-frame beta chains. Each CDR3 protein appears once, grouped with its most common genes and DNA. The sample table shows about 7,700 distinct CDR3 sequences, and 12% are seen once. Jointly, the top ten make up about half of the sample.

The data were taken from a study of T-cell reconstitution after alpha-beta-depleted transplantation in children (dated by TCRdb to about 2016). Some background on the complete study: T-cell immune reconstitution after TCRalphabeta/CD19-depleted allogeneic hematopoietic cell transplantation in children was quantitatively tracked in the study by means of TCR repertoire profiling. General conclusions and limits of the study: About two months after transplant, the apparently early recovery of alphabetaT-cell counts reportedly depended on just several hundred clones that had expanded rapidly and came from non-depleted graft cells. In some patients, high TCRbeta diversity at day 60 was attributed to recipient T cells and intrathymic progenitors that had survived conditioning. The frequencies of hyperexpanded clones fell over the following months, and after one year, T-cell counts and TCRbeta diversity were mostly attributed to newly produced T cells.

The label giving this sample's time point can be read as: day 60 (about 2 months) after transplantation. The treatment or condition label on this specimen signifies: allogeneic hematopoietic cell transplantation with graft depleted of TCRalphabeta T cells and CD19 B cells. TCRalphabeta/CD19-depleted allogeneic hematopoietic cell grafts were given to the transplant recipients, all of whom were children. The sequencing here drew on PBMCs, mostly from graft donor cells, taken 60 days after TCRalphabeta/CD19-depleted stem cell transplant. The chain joins TRBV9 to TRBJ2-2, and TRBD1 may be the D gene, going by 5 matching bases. The clonotype comes from a patient aged 2 to 10 who had a stem cell transplant for inherited bone marrow failure, so the T cells may come from the graft donor. In nucleotides, the sequence is TGTGCCAGCAGCGTAGATCCAGGGACGAACACCGGGGAGCTGTTTTTT. Translated, this gives CASSVDPGTNTGELFF. The entire variable domain, with the stretches around the CDR3 drawn from the reference TRBV9 and TRBJ2-2 proteins, is DSGVTQTPKHLITATGQRVTLRCSPRSGDLSVYWYQQSLDQGLQFLIQYYNGEERAKGNILERFSAQQFPDLHSELNLSSLELGDSALYFCASSVDPGTNTGELFFGEGSRLTVL.